This T cell receptor (beta chain) was captured in a study of regulatory T cells in long-lasting Graves disease. Whole-study findings and limits: Fewer public clonotypes were shared by new patients (about 940) than by persistent patients (2,741). Repertoires from persistent disease leaned toward TRBV28, TRBJ1-2 and TRBJ2-5.

This clonotype was seen at least ten times. The antigen remains undetermined. Time point denoted: newly diagnosed GD, antithyroid drugs for less than 3 months. From RNA extracted from PBMCs, the TCR library was made. Arm-PCR with iRepertoire HTBI primers amplified the CDR3 regions for these TCR beta libraries. TCRdb re-analysed the multiplex PCR reads in MiXCR, keeping a single row per CDR3 protein. This sample has 520,000 or so distinct CDR3 sequences, with 12% found just once. V lost 7 bases and J 5 bases, leaving 14 bases between the germline ends. CDR1 and CDR2 from the germline V gene are LGHDT and YNNKEL (reference sequence). The CDR3 is made up of 13 amino acids. This sample was shared with a second study, whose subject was T cells in Graves' hyperthyroidism and ophthalmopathy. This second report adds: HTBI primers were the set used in a first-round RT-PCR of the TCR CDR3.

This TCR was sampled from a woman under 40 with Graves disease. The rearrangement joins TRBV3-1 to TRBJ2-5; unclear D gene. The sequenced sample was peripheral blood mononuclear cells (PBMCs), obtained at new diagnosis, from a patient treated with antithyroid drugs. DNA of the CDR3: TGTGCCAGCAAAACATTAGTACAGGAGACCCAGTACTTC. It is translated as CASKTLVQETQYF.